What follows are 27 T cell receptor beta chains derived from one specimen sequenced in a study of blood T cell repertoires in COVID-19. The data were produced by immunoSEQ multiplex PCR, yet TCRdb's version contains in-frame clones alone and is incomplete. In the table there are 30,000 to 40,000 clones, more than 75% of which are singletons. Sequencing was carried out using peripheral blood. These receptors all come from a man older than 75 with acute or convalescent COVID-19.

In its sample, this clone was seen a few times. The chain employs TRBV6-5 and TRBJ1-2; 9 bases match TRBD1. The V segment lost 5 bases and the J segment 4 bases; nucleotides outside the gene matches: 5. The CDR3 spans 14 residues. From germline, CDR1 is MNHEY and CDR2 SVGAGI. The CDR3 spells CASSTGTGIYGYTF. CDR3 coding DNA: TGTGCCAGCAGTACCGGGACAGGGATCTATGGCTACACCTTC.

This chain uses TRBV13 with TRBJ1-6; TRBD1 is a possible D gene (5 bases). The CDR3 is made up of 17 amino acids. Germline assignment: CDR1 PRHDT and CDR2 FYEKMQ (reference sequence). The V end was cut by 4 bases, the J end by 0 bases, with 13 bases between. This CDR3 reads CASSSRRVLSYNSPLHF. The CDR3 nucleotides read TGTGCCAGCAGCTCCCGCAGGGTACTCTCCTATAATTCACCCCTCCACTTT.

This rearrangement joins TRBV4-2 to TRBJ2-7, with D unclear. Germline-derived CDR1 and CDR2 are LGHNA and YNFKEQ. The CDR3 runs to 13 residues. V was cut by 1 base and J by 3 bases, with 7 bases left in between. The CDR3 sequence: CASSQGGSYEQYF. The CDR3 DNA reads TGTGCCAGCAGCCAAGGAGGCAGCTACGAGCAGTACTTC.

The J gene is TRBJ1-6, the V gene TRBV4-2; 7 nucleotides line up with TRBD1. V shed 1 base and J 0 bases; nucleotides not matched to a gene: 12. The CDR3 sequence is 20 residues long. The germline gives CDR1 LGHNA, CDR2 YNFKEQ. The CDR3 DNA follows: TGTGCCAGCAGCCAAGTGACCAGGGGGTTAATAAGCTCCTATAATTCACCCCTCCACTTT. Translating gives CASSQVTRGLISSYNSPLHF.

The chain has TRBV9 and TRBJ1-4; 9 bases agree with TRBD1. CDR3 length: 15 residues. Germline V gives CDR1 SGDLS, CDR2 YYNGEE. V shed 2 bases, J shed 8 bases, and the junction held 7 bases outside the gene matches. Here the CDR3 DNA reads TGTGCCAGCAGCGTGGCCGGGACAGGGAGAGAAAAACTGTTTTTT. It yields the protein CASSVAGTGREKLFF. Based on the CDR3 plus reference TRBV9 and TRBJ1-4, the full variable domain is DSGVTQTPKHLITATGQRVTLRCSPRSGDLSVYWYQQSLDQGLQFLIQYYNGEERAKGNILERFSAQQFPDLHSELNLSSLELGDSALYFCASSVAGTGREKLFFGSGTQLSVL.

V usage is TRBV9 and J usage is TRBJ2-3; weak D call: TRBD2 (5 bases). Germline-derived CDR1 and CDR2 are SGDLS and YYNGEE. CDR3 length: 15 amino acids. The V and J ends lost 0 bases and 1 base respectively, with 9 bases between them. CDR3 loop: CASSVGGIRTDTQYF. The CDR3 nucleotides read TGTGCCAGCAGCGTAGGAGGGATCCGCACAGATACGCAGTATTTT.

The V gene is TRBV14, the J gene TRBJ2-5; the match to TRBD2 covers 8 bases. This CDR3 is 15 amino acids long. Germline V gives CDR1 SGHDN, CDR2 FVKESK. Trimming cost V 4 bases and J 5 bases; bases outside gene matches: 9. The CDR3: CASSPYGTRVETQYF. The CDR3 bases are TGTGCCAGCAGCCCATACGGGACTAGAGTTGAGACCCAGTACTTC. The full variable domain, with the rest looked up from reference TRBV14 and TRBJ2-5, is EAGVTQFPSHSVIEKGQTVTLRCDPISGHDNLYWYRRVMGKEIKFLLHFVKESKQDESGMPNNRFLAERTGGTYSTLKVQPAELEDSGVYFCASSPYGTRVETQYFGPGTRLLVL.

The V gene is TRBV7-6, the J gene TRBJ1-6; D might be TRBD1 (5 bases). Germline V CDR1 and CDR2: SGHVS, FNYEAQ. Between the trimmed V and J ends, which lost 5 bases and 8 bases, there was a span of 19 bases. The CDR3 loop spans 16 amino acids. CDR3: CASSQSGRGIYSPLHF. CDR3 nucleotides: TGTGCCAGCAGCCAAAGTGGGAGGGGAATTTATTCACCCCTCCACTTT.

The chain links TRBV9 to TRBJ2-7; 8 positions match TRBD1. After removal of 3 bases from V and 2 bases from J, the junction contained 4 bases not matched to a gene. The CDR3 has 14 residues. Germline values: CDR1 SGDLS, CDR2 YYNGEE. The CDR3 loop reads CASSAGQGPYEQYF. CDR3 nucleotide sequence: TGTGCCAGCAGCGCCGGACAGGGCCCCTACGAGCAGTACTTC.

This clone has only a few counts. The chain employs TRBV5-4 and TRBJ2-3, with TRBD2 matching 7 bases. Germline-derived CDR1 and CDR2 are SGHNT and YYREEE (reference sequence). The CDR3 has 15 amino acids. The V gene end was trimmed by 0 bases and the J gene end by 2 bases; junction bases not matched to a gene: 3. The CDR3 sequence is CASSLGTRDTDTQYF. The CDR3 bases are TGTGCCAGCAGCTTGGGGACTAGGGACACAGATACGCAGTATTTT.

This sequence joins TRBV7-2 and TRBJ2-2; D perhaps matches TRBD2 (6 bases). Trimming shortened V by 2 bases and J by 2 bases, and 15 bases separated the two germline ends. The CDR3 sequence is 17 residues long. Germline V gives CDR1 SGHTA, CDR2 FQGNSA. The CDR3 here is CASSLYAGGINTGELFF. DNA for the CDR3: TGTGCCAGCAGCTTATACGCTGGCGGGATCAACACCGGGGAGCTGTTTTTT.

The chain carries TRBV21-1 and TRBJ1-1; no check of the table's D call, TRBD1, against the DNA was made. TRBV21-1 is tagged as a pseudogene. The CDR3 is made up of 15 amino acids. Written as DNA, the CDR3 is TGTGCCAGCAGTTGGACAGGGGAGGCGAACACTGAAGCTTTCTTT. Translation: CASSWTGEANTEAFF.

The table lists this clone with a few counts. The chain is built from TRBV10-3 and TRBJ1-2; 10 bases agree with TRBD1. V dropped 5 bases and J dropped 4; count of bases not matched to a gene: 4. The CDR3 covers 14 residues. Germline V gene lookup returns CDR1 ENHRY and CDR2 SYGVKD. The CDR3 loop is CAISQGQGLYGYTF. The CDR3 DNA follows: TGTGCCATCAGTCAGGGACAGGGGCTCTATGGCTACACCTTC.

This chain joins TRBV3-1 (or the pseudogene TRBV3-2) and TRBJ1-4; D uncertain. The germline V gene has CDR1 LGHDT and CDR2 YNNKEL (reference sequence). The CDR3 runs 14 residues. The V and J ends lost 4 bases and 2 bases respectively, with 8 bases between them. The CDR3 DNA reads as TGTGCCAGCAGCCTGGAAGCGACTAATGAAAAACTGTTTTTT. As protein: CASSLEATNEKLFF.

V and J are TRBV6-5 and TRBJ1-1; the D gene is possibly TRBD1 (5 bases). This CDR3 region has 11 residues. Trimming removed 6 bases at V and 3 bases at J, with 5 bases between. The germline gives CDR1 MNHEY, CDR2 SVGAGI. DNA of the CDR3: TGTGCCAGCAGAGGGGACACTGAAGCTTTCTTT. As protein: CASRGDTEAFF.

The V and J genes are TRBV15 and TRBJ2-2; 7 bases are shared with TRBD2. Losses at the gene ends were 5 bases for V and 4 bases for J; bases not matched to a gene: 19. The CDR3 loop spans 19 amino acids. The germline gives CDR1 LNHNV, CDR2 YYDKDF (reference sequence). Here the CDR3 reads CATSRTSFIDLGGTGELFF. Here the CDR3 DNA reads TGTGCCACCAGCCGGACTAGTTTTATCGATTTGGGTGGCACCGGGGAGCTGTTTTTT.

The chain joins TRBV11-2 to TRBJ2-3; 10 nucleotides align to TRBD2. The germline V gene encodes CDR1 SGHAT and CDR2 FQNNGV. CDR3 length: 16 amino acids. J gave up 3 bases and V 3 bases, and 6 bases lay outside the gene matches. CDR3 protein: CASSFPSTSGTDTQYF. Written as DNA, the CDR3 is TGTGCCAGCAGCTTTCCCTCGACTAGCGGGACAGATACGCAGTATTTT.

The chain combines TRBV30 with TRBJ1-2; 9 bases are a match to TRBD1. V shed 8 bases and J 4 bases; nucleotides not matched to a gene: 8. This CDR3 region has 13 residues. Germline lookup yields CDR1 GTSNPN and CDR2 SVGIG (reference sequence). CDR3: CAHEQGARYGYTF. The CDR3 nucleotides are TGTGCCCACGAACAGGGGGCCCGCTATGGCTACACCTTC. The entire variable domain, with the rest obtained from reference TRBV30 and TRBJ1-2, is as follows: SQTIHQWPATLVQPVGSPLSLECTVEGTSNPNLYWYRQAAGRGLQLLFYSVGIGQISSEVPQNLSASRPQDRQFILSSKKLLLSDSGFYLCAHEQGARYGYTFGSGTRLTVV.

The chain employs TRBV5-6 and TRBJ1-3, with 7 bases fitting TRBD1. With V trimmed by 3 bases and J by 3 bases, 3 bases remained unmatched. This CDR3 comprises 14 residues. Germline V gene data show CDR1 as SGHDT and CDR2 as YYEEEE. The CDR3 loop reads CASSYRDSGNTIYF. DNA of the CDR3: TGTGCCAGCAGCTACCGGGACAGTGGAAACACCATATATTTT.

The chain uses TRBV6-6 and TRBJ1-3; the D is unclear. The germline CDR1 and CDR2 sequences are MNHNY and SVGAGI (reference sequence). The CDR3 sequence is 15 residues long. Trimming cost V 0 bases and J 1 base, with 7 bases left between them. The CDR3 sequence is CASSYSGSSGNTIYF. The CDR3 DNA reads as TGTGCCAGCAGTTACTCGGGCAGTTCTGGAAACACCATATATTTT.

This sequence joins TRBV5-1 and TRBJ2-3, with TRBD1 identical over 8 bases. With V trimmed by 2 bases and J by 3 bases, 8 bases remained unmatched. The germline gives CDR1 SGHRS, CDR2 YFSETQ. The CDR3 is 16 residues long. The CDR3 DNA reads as TGCGCCAGCAGCTTCCTGGCCAGGGGGCTAACAGATACGCAGTATTTT. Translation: CASSFLARGLTDTQYF.

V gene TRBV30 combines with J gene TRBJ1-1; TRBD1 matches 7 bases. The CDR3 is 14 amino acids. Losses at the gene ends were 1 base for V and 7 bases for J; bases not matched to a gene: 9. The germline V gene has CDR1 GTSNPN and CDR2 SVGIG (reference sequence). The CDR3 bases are TGTGCCTGGAGTGATACTATGACAGGGAGTGAAGCTTTCTTT. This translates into CAWSDTMTGSEAFF.

CDR3 in DNA: TGTGCCATCTCCCCCACAGGGTCGAGCACTGAAGCTTTCTTT. Its translation is CAISPTGSSTEAFF. The chain is built from TRBV10-3 and TRBJ1-1; D may be TRBD1 (6 bases). CDR1 ENHRY and CDR2 SYGVKD come from the germline V gene. The V and J ends lost 8 bases and 4 bases respectively, with 17 bases between them. The CDR3 totals 14 residues.

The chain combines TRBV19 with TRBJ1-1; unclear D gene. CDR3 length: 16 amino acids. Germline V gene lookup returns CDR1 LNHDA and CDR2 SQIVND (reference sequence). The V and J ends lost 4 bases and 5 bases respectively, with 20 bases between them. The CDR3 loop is CASSTPGEPANTEAFF. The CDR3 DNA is TGTGCCAGTAGTACCCCCGGGGAACCGGCCAATACTGAAGCTTTCTTT.

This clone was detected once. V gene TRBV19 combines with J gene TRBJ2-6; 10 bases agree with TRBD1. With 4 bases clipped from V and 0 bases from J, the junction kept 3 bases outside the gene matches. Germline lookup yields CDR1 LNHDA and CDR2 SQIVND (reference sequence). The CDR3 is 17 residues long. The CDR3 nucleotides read TGTGCCAGTAGTACTCGGACAGGGGGCTCTGGGGCCAACGTCCTGACTTTC. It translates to CASSTRTGGSGANVLTF. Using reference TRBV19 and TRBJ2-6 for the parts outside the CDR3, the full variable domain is DGGITQSPKYLFRKEGQNVTLSCEQNLNHDAMYWYRQDPGQGLRLIYYSQIVNDFQKGDIAEGYSVSREKKESFPLTVTSAQKNPTAFYLCASSTRTGGSGANVLTFGAGSRLTVL.

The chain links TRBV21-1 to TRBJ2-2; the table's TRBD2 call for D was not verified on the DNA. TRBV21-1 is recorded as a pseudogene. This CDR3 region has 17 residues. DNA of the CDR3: TGTGCCAGCAGCTTCTCCCACGGGACTAGAAACACCGGGGAGCTGTTTTTT. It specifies CASSFSHGTRNTGELFF.

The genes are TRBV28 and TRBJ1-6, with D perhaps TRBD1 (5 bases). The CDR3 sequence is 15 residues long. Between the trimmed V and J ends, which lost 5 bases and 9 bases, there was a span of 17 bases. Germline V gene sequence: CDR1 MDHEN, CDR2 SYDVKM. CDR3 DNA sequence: TGTGCCAGCAGTCCCCAGTGGGGGGAACGTTCACCCCTCCACTTT. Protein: CASSPQWGERSPLHF.